One and the same sample provided the 24 T cell receptor beta chains below, sequenced in a study of T-cell memory formation after mild COVID-19. TCRdb analysed the 5' RACE reads with MiXCR anew, one entry per CDR3 protein. The table shows roughly 600,000 distinct CDR3 sequences, with approximately 19% occurring only once. The specimen sequenced was PBMCs or a T cell subset sorted from them (not recorded which). The receptors were gathered from an adult woman who had mild COVID-19 (a few samples of this study predate the infection). Cell type and time point are not known.

This clonotype was detected a few times. The V call is TRBV20-1, the J call TRBJ2-1, with D uncertain. Germline V CDR1 and CDR2: DFQATT, SNEGSKA (reference sequence). The CDR3 totals 15 residues. V was clipped by 3 bases and J by 5 bases, with 17 bases between them. CDR3 loop: CSARIRPAQNNEQFF. The CDR3 region has the DNA TGCAGTGCTAGGATAAGGCCAGCCCAAAACAATGAGCAGTTCTTC.

This clonotype has only a few counts. The chain couples TRBV5-1 to TRBJ2-7, with TRBD2 matching over 8 bases. Trimming at V came to 0 bases and at J to 6 bases, leaving 8 bases not matched to a gene. Germline V CDR1 and CDR2: SGHRS, YFSETQ. The CDR3 has 15 residues. CDR3 sequence (DNA): TGCGCCAGCAGCTTGGGCGGGGGGACCGGCGGCGAGCAGTACTTC. It yields the protein CASSLGGGTGGEQYF.

This chain connects TRBV5-6 to TRBJ2-6; D is undetermined. Trimming left V 4 bases short and J 0 bases short, with 14 bases between. The CDR3 runs to 17 residues. Germline lookup yields CDR1 SGHDT and CDR2 YYEEEE. As DNA, the CDR3 is TGTGCCAGCAGCCAACGGGCCCCGCTCTCTGGGGCCAACGTCCTGACTTTC. It specifies CASSQRAPLSGANVLTF. Full variable domain (outside the CDR3, taken from reference TRBV5-6 and TRBJ2-6): DAGVTQSPTHLIKTRGQQVTLRCSPKSGHDTVSWYQQALGQGPQFIFQYYEEEERQRGNFPDRFSGHQFPNYSSELNVNALLLGDSALYLCASSQRAPLSGANVLTFGAGSRLTVL.

V usage is TRBV10-3 and J usage is TRBJ2-1, with D possibly matching TRBD1 (6 bases). CDR3 length: 14 residues. Germline V gene lookup returns CDR1 ENHRY and CDR2 SYGVKD. Trimming removed 3 bases at V and 8 bases at J, with 14 bases between. In DNA, the CDR3 is TGTGCCATCAGTGAAGGGGCGGCAGGGGATGAGCAGTTCTTC. Translation: CAISEGAAGDEQFF.

The chain couples TRBV5-4 to TRBJ1-3; D not certain. Germline V lookup: CDR1 SGHNT, CDR2 YYREEE (reference sequence). The V end lost 4 bases, the J end lost 3 bases, and 14 bases lay between the germline ends. This CDR3 is 15 amino acids long. DNA for the CDR3: TGTGCCAGCAGCCGCCTGGGGAACGGTGGAAACACCATATATTTT. Its translation is CASSRLGNGGNTIYF.

This clonotype occurred a few times. The J gene is TRBJ2-7, the V gene TRBV6-2 or TRBV6-3; D is possibly TRBD2 (5 bases). The CDR3 spans 12 residues. The germline V gene has CDR1 MNHEY and CDR2 SVGEGT. The V gene lost 8 bases and the J gene lost 5 bases, with 13 bases spanning the gap. DNA for the CDR3: TGTGCCAGCGCTGGGAGTAGCCACGAGCAGTACTTC. Residues: CASAGSSHEQYF.

The chain couples TRBV5-1 to TRBJ2-1; 10 positions agree with TRBD2. The trim removed 4 bases at V and 4 bases at J, leaving 11 bases unmatched. The CDR3 is made up of 17 amino acids. Germline V CDR1 and CDR2: SGHRS, YFSETQ. CDR3 protein: CASSLSPLAGEYNEQFF. CDR3 nucleotides: TGCGCCAGCAGCCTGTCCCCCCTAGCGGGGGAATACAATGAGCAGTTCTTC.

This clonotype has ten or more counts. V gene TRBV5-1 combines with J gene TRBJ2-1, with TRBD2 matching over 7 bases. Germline V lookup: CDR1 SGHRS, CDR2 YFSETQ. The CDR3 consists of 16 residues. The ends lost 0 bases at V and 0 bases at J; junction bases unmatched: 3. This CDR3 is CASSLDGGGSYNEQFF. In nucleotides, the CDR3 is TGCGCCAGCAGCTTGGATGGCGGGGGCTCCTACAATGAGCAGTTCTTC.

This clonotype was observed at least ten times. The chain combines TRBV7-6 with TRBJ2-1, with unresolved D. This CDR3 has 16 amino acids. V lost 1 base and J 0 bases, leaving 10 bases between the germline ends. Germline V gene sequence: CDR1 SGHVS, CDR2 FNYEAQ. CDR3 DNA sequence: TGTGCCAGCAGCTTAGATTCACAGAGCTCCTACAATGAGCAGTTCTTC. It codes for CASSLDSQSSYNEQFF.

CDR3 protein: CASSLAGNYTF. The CDR3 DNA reads TGTGCCAGCAGTTTAGCGGGGAACTACACCTTC. This sequence joins TRBV12-3 or TRBV12-4 and TRBJ1-2; D is unclear. The CDR3 covers 11 residues. V was trimmed by 0 bases and J by 10 bases, leaving 6 bases between them.

The chain has TRBV5-1 and TRBJ2-3; D is ambiguous. The V gene's germline CDR1 is SGHRS and CDR2 YFSETQ. Trimming took 1 base from V and 6 from J, leaving 18 bases between them. CDR3 length: 16 amino acids. CDR3 coding DNA: TGCGCCAGCAGCTTGCTTGGCGGCAATAGTTTGGATACGCAGTATTTT. This gives the protein CASSLLGGNSLDTQYF.

V and J are TRBV3-1 and TRBJ2-1, with D possibly TRBD2 on 6 matching bases. Trimming removed 2 bases at V and 3 bases at J, with 14 bases between. Germline lookup yields CDR1 LGHDT and CDR2 YNNKEL (reference sequence). This CDR3 is built from 16 residues. The CDR3 spells CASSQSLRLVYNEQFF. CDR3 DNA sequence: TGTGCCAGCAGCCAAAGCCTCAGACTAGTCTACAATGAGCAGTTCTTC.

The V call is TRBV5-1, the J call TRBJ2-2; D is unclear. The CDR3 loop spans 13 amino acids. Trimming shortened V by 7 bases and J by 1 base, and 8 bases separated the two germline ends. Germline-derived CDR1 and CDR2 are SGHRS and YFSETQ. The CDR3 loop reads CASAVGNTGELFF. In DNA, the CDR3 is TGCGCCAGCGCTGTAGGGAACACCGGGGAGCTGTTTTTT.

This clonotype has just a few counts. CDR3 nucleotides: TGTGCCAGCAGCTCTCACAGGGGGGAGACCCAGTACTTC. The encoded protein is CASSSHRGETQYF. The chain joins TRBV12-3 or TRBV12-4 to TRBJ2-5; 8 bases match TRBD1. With V trimmed by 6 bases and J by 5 bases, 5 bases remained unmatched. This CDR3 spans 13 amino acids.

This clonotype occurred once. V gene TRBV20-1 combines with J gene TRBJ1-3; TRBD1 aligns across 7 bases. This CDR3 contains 13 residues. Germline CDR1 reads DFQATT; CDR2 reads SNEGSKA (reference sequence). The ends lost 3 bases at V and 5 bases at J; junction bases unmatched: 4. In DNA, the CDR3 is TGCAGTGCTAGGGAGGGGGCGAGAAACACCATATATTTT. It codes for CSAREGARNTIYF.

The J gene is TRBJ2-1, the V gene TRBV20-1; a weak D match, TRBD1 (5 bases). V lost 3 bases and J 0 bases, leaving 9 bases between the germline ends. This CDR3 contains 14 residues. The germline V gene encodes CDR1 DFQATT and CDR2 SNEGSKA (reference sequence). The CDR3 coding sequence is TGCAGTGCTAGGCAGGGCAGCTCCTACAATGAGCAGTTCTTC. It specifies CSARQGSSYNEQFF.

The CDR3 sequence is CASSYSTLAGVDEQFF. DNA for the CDR3: TGTGCCAGCAGTTACTCCACCTTGGCGGGAGTCGATGAGCAGTTCTTC. The chain combines TRBV6-5 with TRBJ2-1; 7 nucleotides agree with TRBD2. This CDR3 is 16 amino acids long. Trimming at V came to 0 bases and at J to 8 bases, leaving 10 bases not matched to a gene. Germline CDR1 and CDR2: MNHEY and SVGAGI.

The V and J genes are TRBV30 and TRBJ1-2; the D gene is possibly TRBD1 (6 bases). V dropped 2 bases and J dropped 5 bases, with 9 bases sitting between them. Germline V lookup: CDR1 GTSNPN, CDR2 SVGIG (reference sequence). The CDR3 length is 12 residues. As DNA, the CDR3 is TGTGCCTGGAGTACACAGGGATATGGCTACACCTTC. Translating it yields CAWSTQGYGYTF.

The V gene is TRBV9, the J gene TRBJ2-5, with D tentatively TRBD2 (7 bases). This CDR3 spans 16 amino acids. Trimming cost V 0 bases and J 4 bases, with 16 bases left between them. Germline CDR1 and CDR2: SGDLS and YYNGEE. CDR3 DNA: TGTGCCAGCAGCGTAGGGGTGAGGGGGGGGCCAGAGACCCAGTACTTC. This sequence encodes CASSVGVRGGPETQYF.

The genes are TRBV7-2 and TRBJ1-5, with 8 bases aligning to TRBD1. This CDR3 region has 15 residues. Germline assignment: CDR1 SGHTA and CDR2 FQGNSA. Unmatched junction bases numbered 7, after V lost 4 bases and J lost 5 bases. This chain's CDR3 is CASSSSVTGDQPQHF. CDR3 nucleotide sequence: TGTGCCAGCAGCTCATCGGTGACAGGGGATCAGCCCCAGCATTTT.

The chain couples TRBV21-1 to TRBJ2-7; TRBD1 is taken as the D call from the table, unchecked against the DNA. TRBV21-1 corresponds to a pseudogene. The CDR3 length is 17 residues. The CDR3 protein is CASSKGRTGGNSYEQYF. The CDR3 nucleotides are TGTGCCAGCAGCAAAGGCCGGACAGGGGGTAATTCCTACGAGCAGTACTTC.

This clonotype has ten or more counts. The chain employs TRBV18 and TRBJ2-7, with 8 bases aligning to TRBD1. Per the germline V gene, CDR1 is KGHSH and CDR2 is LQKENI. The J segment lost 2 bases and the V segment lost 5 bases, leaving 2 bases of the junction unmatched. This CDR3 contains 13 residues. CDR3 DNA sequence: TGTGCCAGCTCAATACAGGGGGCCTACGAGCAGTACTTC. This translates into CASSIQGAYEQYF.

This clonotype was recorded a few times. This chain joins TRBV4-1 and TRBJ1-2; D unclear. CDR1 MGHRA and CDR2 YSYEKL come from the germline V gene. CDR3 size: 14 residues. V was pared by 0 bases and J by 4 bases, with 9 bases between. The CDR3 DNA sequence: TGCGCCAGCAGCCAAGAAGAGGGATCCTATGGCTACACCTTC. Encoded protein: CASSQEEGSYGYTF.

The J gene is TRBJ2-3, the V gene TRBV18; D remains unclear. Trimming removed 1 base from V and 4 bases from J, with 12 bases in between. The CDR3 is 15 amino acids. CDR1 KGHSH and CDR2 LQKENI come from the germline V gene. The CDR3 spells CASSPRRGVADTQYF. The CDR3 DNA follows: TGTGCCAGCTCACCACGTCGTGGGGTCGCAGATACGCAGTATTTT.